This T cell receptor (beta chain) was sequenced in a study of CD8 T cells in ankylosing spondylitis. This CDR3 comprises 15 residues. To note about this clonotype: Its specificity is not known.

TCR beta libraries were made by quantitative 5'-RACE with molecular barcodes. TCRdb itself ran the 5' RACE reads through MiXCR, one entry per CDR3 protein. Of more than 200,000 distinct CDR3 sequences in the sample, 20% to 30% were seen once. Whole-study findings and limits: Earlier literature documents some of the motif variants in reactive arthritis synovial fluid and blood. The study identified a TCR beta motif of roughly eight highly homologous variants that appeared characteristic of ankylosing spondylitis blood. Significantly higher representation of disease-linked clones was reported for matched ankylosing spondylitis synovial fluid.

Sequencing input: blood, either unsorted or a sorted T cell fraction (not recorded which). The source is a male donor with ankylosing spondylitis or in good health (not recorded which). The chain employs TRBV21-1 and TRBJ2-7; the table calls TRBD1, which could not be checked here. TRBV21-1 is designated a pseudogene. CDR3 bases: TGTGCCAGCAGCAAAGATCGGACAGGGCGGGCCGAGCAGTACTTC. Amino acid sequence: CASSKDRTGRAEQYF.